This paragraph covers one TCR beta chain sequence. What it recognizes is unknown. As for time point: newly diagnosed, previously untreated cHL patient sample. Comparison used PBMCs from newly diagnosed, untreated classical Hodgkin lymphoma. The data were produced by immunoSEQ multiplex PCR, yet TCRdb's version contains in-frame clones alone and is incomplete. The sample has around 17,000 clones; roughly 86% are singletons. The CDR3 loop spans 18 amino acids. Germline V gene data show CDR1 as SGDLS and CDR2 as YYNGEE. V lost 0 bases, J lost 0 bases, and 15 bases lay in between. This sample is part of a study of PD-1 blockade in classical Hodgkin lymphoma. Study-level points and caveats: Diminished baseline TCR diversity has been reported in newly diagnosed patients relative to healthy donors. What drove the repertoire differences, possibly disease activity or prior therapy, has not been defined.

The TCR sequence derives from a human donor with classical Hodgkin lymphoma. Sequenced sample: peripheral blood mononuclear cells (PBMCs). This rearrangement joins TRBV9 to TRBJ2-2; D is ambiguous. CDR3 nucleotides: TGTGCCAGCAGCGTAGATGACCCCGGCGGCGCGAACACCGGGGAGCTGTTTTTT. This sequence encodes CASSVDDPGGANTGELFF.